This is a list of T cell receptor beta chains from one sample in a study of blood T cells in healthy people across ages. TCRdb ran MiXCR on the 5' RACE reads and lists one entry per CDR3 protein. Of approximately 780,000 distinct CDR3 sequences listed, roughly 24% were seen once; the top ten hold around 3%. The data also belong to a second study, concerning T cells of mothers and their children.

Sequencing was done on a sample of blood. Source of these receptors: a boy under 18 in good health. The CDR3 runs from the conserved cysteine through the conserved F or W. Each record gives: D gene, clone size, J gene, V gene, CDR3 protein, CDR3 DNA. D genes are given only for firm matches. The size field is filled for only some rows; it gives once, few, many or a size class.

D gene: .
clone size: .
J gene: TRBJ2-1
V gene: TRBV11-2
CDR3 protein: CASSMNRLGNEQFF
CDR3 DNA: TGTGCCAGCAGCATGAACAGGTTGGGCAATGAGCAGTTCTTC

D gene: .
clone size: .
J gene: TRBJ2-5
V gene: TRBV29-1
CDR3 protein: CSVRIQGKETQYF
CDR3 DNA: TGCAGCGTTCGGATTCAGGGGAAAGAGACCCAGTACTTC

D gene: .
clone size: few
J gene: TRBJ2-6
V gene: TRBV20-1
CDR3 protein: CSARDIGVRTGANVLTF
CDR3 DNA: TGCAGTGCTAGAGATATAGGCGTAAGAACTGGGGCCAACGTCCTGACTTTC

D gene: .
clone size: few
J gene: TRBJ1-6
V gene: TRBV28
CDR3 protein: CASSSSGNSPLHF
CDR3 DNA: TGTGCCAGCAGTTCTTCCGGGAATTCACCCCTCCACTTT

D gene: .
clone size: .
J gene: TRBJ1-1
V gene: TRBV10-2
CDR3 protein: CATFNRNTEAFF
CDR3 DNA: TGCGCCACCTTTAACAGGAACACTGAAGCTTTCTTT

D gene: TRBD2
clone size: .
J gene: TRBJ2-7
V gene: TRBV5-1
CDR3 protein: CASKVGGGSYEQYF
CDR3 DNA: TGCGCCAGCAAAGTCGGCGGGGGGAGCTACGAGCAGTACTTC

D gene: TRBD1
clone size: few
J gene: TRBJ1-4
V gene: TRBV7-8
CDR3 protein: CASSTRQGRDEKLFF
CDR3 DNA: TGTGCCAGCAGCACCAGACAGGGGAGGGATGAAAAACTGTTTTTT

D gene: .
clone size: few
J gene: TRBJ2-2
V gene: TRBV2
CDR3 protein: CASRGLTNTGELFF
CDR3 DNA: TGTGCCAGCAGGGGACTTACGAACACCGGGGAGCTGTTTTTT

D gene: .
clone size: .
J gene: TRBJ2-1
V gene: TRBV11-2
CDR3 protein: CASSFPQGLSNEQFF
CDR3 DNA: TGTGCCAGCAGCTTCCCACAGGGATTGAGCAATGAGCAGTTCTTC

D gene: TRBD1
clone size: few
J gene: TRBJ1-4
V gene: TRBV3-1
CDR3 protein: CASSPDRALGEKLFF
CDR3 DNA: TGTGCCAGCAGCCCAGACAGGGCCCTAGGTGAAAAACTGTTTTTT

D gene: TRBD2
clone size: few
J gene: TRBJ2-3
V gene: TRBV15
CDR3 protein: CATSRPGLAGGPDTQYF
CDR3 DNA: TGTGCCACCAGCAGACCCGGACTAGCGGGGGGGCCGGATACGCAGTATTTT

D gene: TRBD1
clone size: few
J gene: TRBJ1-6
V gene: TRBV10-1
CDR3 protein: CASSLTGGSYNSPLHF
CDR3 DNA: TGCGCCAGCAGTTTGACAGGGGGCTCCTATAATTCACCCCTCCACTTT

D gene: TRBD1
clone size: few
J gene: TRBJ2-1
V gene: TRBV7-2
CDR3 protein: CASSLLGQSYNEQFF
CDR3 DNA: TGTGCCAGCAGCTTGCTGGGACAGTCTTACAATGAGCAGTTCTTC

D gene: .
clone size: few
J gene: TRBJ1-1
V gene: TRBV5-6
CDR3 protein: CASSLGGATEVFF
CDR3 DNA: TGTGCCAGCAGCTTGGGGGGGGCCACTGAAGTTTTCTTT

D gene: .
clone size: .
J gene: TRBJ2-3
V gene: TRBV30
CDR3 protein: CAWSRGAGSTDTQYF
CDR3 DNA: TGTGCCTGGAGCCGCGGGGCAGGTAGCACAGATACGCAGTATTTT

D gene: TRBD1
clone size: .
J gene: TRBJ1-2
V gene: TRBV29-1
CDR3 protein: CSVDRTGGLDTF
CDR3 DNA: TGCAGCGTTGATAGGACAGGGGGCTTGGACACCTTC

D gene: TRBD2
clone size: .
J gene: TRBJ2-5
V gene: TRBV15
CDR3 protein: CATSRADIAGAGQTQYF
CDR3 DNA: TGTGCCACCAGCAGAGCTGATATAGCGGGGGCCGGCCAGACCCAGTACTTC

D gene: .
clone size: .
J gene: TRBJ1-4
V gene: TRBV10-2
CDR3 protein: CASSAGQGYEKLFF
CDR3 DNA: TGCGCCAGCAGCGCCGGGCAGGGATATGAAAAACTGTTTTTT

D gene: .
clone size: .
J gene: TRBJ2-3
V gene: TRBV29-1
CDR3 protein: CSVEDQASSGDTQYF
CDR3 DNA: TGCAGCGTTGAAGATCAAGCTAGCTCGGGAGATACGCAGTATTTT

D gene: .
clone size: .
J gene: TRBJ2-2
V gene: TRBV10-1
CDR3 protein: CASSESGQLGDTGELFF
CDR3 DNA: TGCGCCAGCAGTGAGTCGGGGCAATTGGGGGACACCGGGGAGCTGTTTTTT